These 2 T cell receptor beta chains originate from one sample sequenced in a study of T cell changes during pregnancy in multiple sclerosis. Libraries were prepared by immunoSEQ multiplex PCR; TCRdb keeps only in-frame clonotypes and omits some of them. In the table there are under 75,000 clones, approximately 93% of which are singletons. Sequenced material: CD8+ T cells from peripheral blood mononuclear cells, taken in the second trimester of pregnancy. The receptor source for this set is a female donor with multiple sclerosis, enrolled in a pregnancy study.

The CDR3: CASSPPGDFSYEQYF. The CDR3 coding sequence is TGTGCCAGCAGCCCTCCGGGGGACTTTTCCTACGAGCAGTACTTC. The rearrangement uses TRBV4-2 and TRBJ2-7; D perhaps matches TRBD2 (6 bases). From germline, CDR1 is LGHNA and CDR2 YNFKEQ. With 4 bases removed from V and 1 base from J, the gap between germline ends came to 14 bases. CDR3 length: 15 amino acids.

V gene TRBV6-1 combines with J gene TRBJ2-7, with TRBD2 identical over 8 bases. Germline-derived CDR1 and CDR2 are MNHNS and SASEGT. The length of the CDR3 is 14 residues. V was pared by 3 bases and J by 3 bases, with 4 bases of the junction left unmatched. CDR3 bases: TGTGCCAGCAGTGATAGAAGCGGGGGCTACGAGCAGTACTTC. Residues: CASSDRSGGYEQYF.